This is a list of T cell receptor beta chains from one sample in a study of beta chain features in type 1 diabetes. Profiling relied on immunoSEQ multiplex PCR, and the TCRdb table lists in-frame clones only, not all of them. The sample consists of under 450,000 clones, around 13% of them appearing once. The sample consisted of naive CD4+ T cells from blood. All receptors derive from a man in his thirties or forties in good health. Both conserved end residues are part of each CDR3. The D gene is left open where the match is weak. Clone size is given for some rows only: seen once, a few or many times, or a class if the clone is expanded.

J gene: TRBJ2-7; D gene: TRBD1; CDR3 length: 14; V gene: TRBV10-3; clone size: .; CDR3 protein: CATRTGRLGYEQYF; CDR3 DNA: TGTGCCACCCGGACAGGGCGATTGGGTTACGAGCAGTACTTC
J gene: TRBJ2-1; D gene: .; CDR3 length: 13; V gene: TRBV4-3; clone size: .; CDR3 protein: CASSQVAYNEQFF; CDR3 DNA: TGCGCCAGCAGCCAAGTCGCCTACAATGAGCAGTTCTTC
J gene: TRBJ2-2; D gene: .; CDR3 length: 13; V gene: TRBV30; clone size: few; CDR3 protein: CAWSVGNTGELFF; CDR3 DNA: TGTGCCTGGAGTGTAGGGAACACCGGGGAGCTGTTTTTT
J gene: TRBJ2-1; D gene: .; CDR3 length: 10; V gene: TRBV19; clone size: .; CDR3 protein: CARPGSEQFF; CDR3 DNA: TGTGCCAGACCGGGTAGTGAGCAGTTCTTC
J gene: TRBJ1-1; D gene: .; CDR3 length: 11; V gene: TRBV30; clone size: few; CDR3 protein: CAWSRLPEAFF; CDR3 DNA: TGTGCCTGGAGTAGACTACCTGAAGCTTTCTTT
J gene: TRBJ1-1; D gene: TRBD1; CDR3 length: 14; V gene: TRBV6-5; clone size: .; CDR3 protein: CASIGTAMNTEAFF; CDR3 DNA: TGTGCCAGCATCGGGACAGCTATGAACACTGAAGCTTTCTTT
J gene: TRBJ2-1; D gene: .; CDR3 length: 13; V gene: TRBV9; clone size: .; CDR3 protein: CASSVGARDEQFF; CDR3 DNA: TGTGCCAGCAGCGTAGGGGCGCGGGATGAGCAGTTCTTC
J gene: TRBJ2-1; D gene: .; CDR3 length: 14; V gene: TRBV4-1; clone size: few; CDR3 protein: CASSPRGNYNEQFF; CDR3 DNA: TGCGCCAGCAGCCCTAGGGGAAACTACAATGAGCAGTTCTTC
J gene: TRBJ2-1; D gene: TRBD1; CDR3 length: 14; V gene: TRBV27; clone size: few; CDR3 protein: CASSLRDSWNEQFF; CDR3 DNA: TGTGCCAGCAGTCTCCGGGACAGTTGGAATGAGCAGTTCTTC
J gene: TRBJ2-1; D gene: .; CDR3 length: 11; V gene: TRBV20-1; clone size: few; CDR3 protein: CSARDRSEQFF; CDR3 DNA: TGCAGTGCTAGAGATCGTAGTGAGCAGTTCTTC
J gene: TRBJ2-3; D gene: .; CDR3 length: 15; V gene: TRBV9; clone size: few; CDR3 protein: CASSVGQTSTDTQYF; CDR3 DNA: TGTGCCAGCAGCGTCGGGCAGACTAGCACAGATACGCAGTATTTT